Here is one T cell receptor beta chain with its context. This receptor's antigen is unknown. Per-base qualities were not stored, and no clone one base away is much larger. The library was generated by PCR. Sequencer: NextSeq 500. Preparation of bulk TCR libraries followed a previously described approach, with the TCR primers listed in Table S5. Total RNA was purified with the Qiagen AllPrep DNA/RNA kit. Before analysis, reads from multiple sequencing runs of the same library were pooled. Concerning the study's data processing: Reads were retained only if an exact TCR constant sequence was present, and the retained reads were trimmed to 150 nt and grouped according to their 12-nt molecular barcodes. Reads inside each barcode group were sub-clustered using a 15% Levenshtein threshold, and a quality-weighted consensus sequence was constructed for each RNA molecule. Non-functional sequences were removed, as were lower-count sequences one edit away from another. Based on fitting two negative binomial distributions, any barcode sub-cluster with under 20% of the maximum read count was discarded. TCRdb reanalyzed the raw reads on its own, using fastp at Q25 for trimming and MiXCR for clone calling, and kept in-frame beta chains. CDR3 protein sequences are deduplicated, and each keeps its most common genes and DNA. Clone size and V and J calls follow TCRdb, not the original study. This sample has over 550,000 distinct CDR3 sequences in its table, and around 25% of those were observed once. 0.6% to 0.9% of the sample goes to the ten largest clones.

The data were obtained in a study of molecular identifiers for immune sequencing clone quantification (dated 2018 in TCRdb). With regard to the full study: For a replicate experiment, RNA from around 20,000 or 100,000 naive CD8 T cells was divided into five aliquots, and four of the five aliquots were sequenced. This methods study benchmarked molecular-identifier clustering-based TCR repertoire sequencing (MIDCIRS) and TCR RNA copy counting, using CD8 T cells to do so. The study at large found these results: The naive libraries included spiked-in Jurkat TCR RNA (10 copies' worth), and this Jurkat TCR RNA is not part of the donor repertoire. Without barcode sub-clustering, chimeric consensus sequences inflated TCR diversity; chimeras reached as high as 47%. Spiked-in Jurkat TCR RNA equivalent to a single cell was reported to be detectable even among 850,000 to 1,000,000 naive CD8 T cells. Modeling gave roughly 2.9 recovered TCR RNA copies per cell versus approximately 10 by digital PCR, implying approximately 30% capture efficiency. Clones above 20 RNA copies held over 99% of molecules in CMV-specific effector cells but under 1% in naive cells. The sizes of highly expanded clones could end up underestimated when identical TCR molecules share a barcode.

Libraries of naive CD8 T cells were generated from roughly 20,000 to 1,000,000 sorted cells, with 10%, 30% or 50% of the purified RNA used. On a BD FACSAria II, naive CD8 T cells were FACS-sorted as CD8+CD4-CCR7+CD45RA+ and collected into RLT Plus buffer. To test detection sensitivity, Jurkat RNA equivalent to ten TCR copies was spiked into samples of about 19,000-1,100,000 naive CD8 T cells. Enrichment of CD8 T cells was done with RosetteSep CD8+ T Cell Enrichment Cocktail plus Ficoll-Paque, and ACK red cell lysis came afterward. The sequence was obtained from a human donor in good health. Some libraries in this study had Jurkat cell RNA spiked in. The sample taken for sequencing was naive CD8+ T cells from blood, with Jurkat cell RNA spiked in. The cell subset or site label here, explained by the study, means: FACS-sorted CD8+CD4-CCR7+CD45RA+ naive T cells.

The DNA sequence is as follows: TGTGCCACCAGTGTTCAGGGGGCGAACAATGAGCAGTTCTTC. It encodes CATSVQGANNEQFF. The sequence links TRBV24-1 to TRBJ2-1; 8 of the junction bases match TRBD1. V is pruned by 5 bases and J by 5 bases, leaving 4 bases of the junction without a gene match. The CDR3 measures 14 amino acids from cysteine to phenylalanine. Just the 42-base CDR3 DNA is kept, in frame starting at base 1. The germline V gene yields KGHDR for CDR1 and SFDVKD for CDR2.